This T cell receptor (beta chain) is from a study of blood T cell repertoires in COVID-19. The wider study: From T cells, B-cell-depleted T cells, or PBMCs came the material, which was cDNA or gDNA.

Per the study methods: Quantification of nucleated cells was approximated via reference gene primer amplification. This table comes from immunoSEQ multiplex PCR, and its TCRdb copy is limited to in-frame clones, with some not included. That table supplies the V and J calls and clone size; D and trimming were determined from the DNA. The sample has hundreds of thousands of clones, around 86% seen once. The V end was cut by 7 bases, the J end by 0 bases, with 10 bases between. The V gene's germline CDR1 is MNHEY and CDR2 SMNVEV (reference sequence). The CDR3 totals 13 residues. The receptor comes from a woman in her twenties or thirties with active or convalescent COVID-19. Specimen: peripheral blood. This chain uses TRBV27 with TRBJ2-7, with D perhaps TRBD2 (5 bases). The CDR3 reads CASKRGSSYEQYF. In DNA, the CDR3 is TGTGCCAGCAAGCGTGGGAGCTCCTACGAGCAGTACTTC.